The 27 T cell receptor beta chains below all came from one sample that was sequenced in a study of long-term antiretroviral therapy in people with HIV (dated by TCRdb to 2021 to 2024). The immunoSEQ hsTCRB v3.0 assay was used at survey level resolution to sequence the TRB variable region. Imported from immuneACCESS, the table was reduced by TCRdb to in-frame sequences with V and J called. These copies leave out some clones; in studies compared against another copy, an unresolved V gene accounts for under half, and the cause of the remainder is not known. The sample records about 34,000 clones, around 79% of which are singletons. The top ten clones comprise approximately 3.4% of the sample. This specimen consisted of unsorted PBMCs, obtained 1.9 years after starting antiretroviral therapy. Every receptor here comes from a man aged 18-30 years with HIV.

V is TRBV5-1 and J is TRBJ2-5, with 9 bases that match TRBD2. Germline-derived CDR1 and CDR2 are SGHRS and YFSETQ. The V segment lost 4 bases and the J segment 2 bases; nucleotides outside the gene matches: 6. The CDR3 is 15 amino acids. In DNA form, the CDR3 reads TGCGCCAGCAGCCAAATGGCGGGGGGGCAAGAGACCCAGTACTTC. Translating gives CASSQMAGGQETQYF.

This chain uses TRBV11-1 with TRBJ1-1; 7 bases fit TRBD1. The CDR3 totals 16 residues. V lost 2 bases to trimming and J lost 5 bases; unmatched junction nucleotides: 11. The V gene's germline CDR1 is SGHAT and CDR2 FQDESV (reference sequence). CDR3 in amino acids: CASSLPDRDEGTEAFF. For the CDR3, the DNA is TGTGCCAGCAGCTTACCCGACAGGGATGAGGGAACTGAAGCTTTCTTT.

J is TRBJ2-2 and V is TRBV6-1; D is unresolved. From germline, CDR1 is MNHNS and CDR2 SASEGT. V lost 0 bases, J lost 6 bases, and 11 bases lay in between. The CDR3 has 15 amino acids. CDR3 sequence (DNA): TGTGCCAGCAGTGAAGCGTGGGGTAATGCCGGGGAGCTGTTTTTT. It is translated as CASSEAWGNAGELFF.

CDR3 amino acids: CASSLGSDRYQETQYF. The CDR3 DNA is TGTGCCAGCAGCTTAGGCTCCGACCGCTACCAAGAGACCCAGTACTTC. This chain links TRBV7-3 with TRBJ2-5, with no clear D. The germline gives CDR1 SGHTA, CDR2 FQGTGA. CDR3 length: 16 residues. The V gene lost 2 bases and the J gene lost 0 bases, with 13 bases spanning the gap. The full variable domain, in which reference TRBV7-3 and TRBJ2-5 provide the parts outside the CDR3, is GAGVSQTPSNKVTEKGKYVELRCDPISGHTALYWYRQSLGQGPEFLIYFQGTGAADDSGLPNDRFFAVRPEGSVSTLKIQRTERGDSAVYLCASSLGSDRYQETQYFGPGTRLLVL.

V is TRBV5-6 and J is TRBJ2-3; D uncertain. The germline V and J ends were trimmed by 0 bases and 0 bases, with 8 bases remaining between them. The germline gives CDR1 SGHDT, CDR2 YYEEEE. CDR3 length equals 15 residues. As DNA, the CDR3 is TGTGCCAGCAGCTTGGCATCCGCTAGCACAGATACGCAGTATTTT. This sequence encodes CASSLASASTDTQYF.

This rearrangement joins TRBV5-4 to TRBJ2-3; D unresolved. Germline V gives CDR1 SGHNT, CDR2 YYREEE (reference sequence). The CDR3 contains 14 residues. Between the trimmed V and J ends, which lost 3 bases and 5 bases, there was a span of 13 bases. CDR3 region: CASSSTEMGDTQYF. The CDR3 nucleotides are TGTGCCAGCAGCTCGACTGAGATGGGAGATACGCAGTATTTT.

V gene TRBV4-2 combines with J gene TRBJ1-5; no reliable D call. The ends were cut back, 0 bases at V and 4 bases at J, with 4 bases in the middle. Looked up from germline, CDR1 is LGHNA and CDR2 is YNFKEQ. CDR3 length equals 13 residues. The CDR3 here is CASSQDRNQPQHF. CDR3 DNA sequence: TGTGCCAGCAGCCAAGACAGAAATCAGCCCCAGCATTTT.

V gene TRBV5-1 combines with J gene TRBJ1-6, with 7 positions matching TRBD1. This CDR3 region has 15 residues. CDR1 is SGHRS and CDR2 is YFSETQ in the germline V gene. The trim removed 4 bases at V and 10 bases at J, leaving 11 bases unmatched. The CDR3 coding sequence is TGCGCCAGCAGCGAGGGGGGCAGGGGGGACTCACCCCTCCACTTT. It encodes CASSEGGRGDSPLHF.

The CDR3 region has the DNA TGTGCCAGCAGCTCCCGGACAGGGGAAGGGTCACCCCTCCACTTT. It translates to CASSSRTGEGSPLHF. This chain connects TRBV4-2 to TRBJ1-6, with 9 bases matching TRBD1. Trimming at V came to 5 bases and at J to 10 bases, leaving 9 bases not matched to a gene. The CDR3 is 15 amino acids. The germline CDR1 and CDR2 sequences are LGHNA and YNFKEQ.

V is TRBV9 and J is TRBJ2-3, with D possibly called TRBD1 or TRBD2 (5 bases each). This CDR3 region has 16 residues. Germline CDR1 SGDLS, CDR2 YYNGEE. V lost 4 bases and J lost 1, with 16 bases in between. As DNA, the CDR3 is TGTGCCAGCAGCACACAGGTCCGAGGGGGCACAGATACGCAGTATTTT. Translated, it gives CASSTQVRGGTDTQYF.

This clone has just a few counts. The V and J genes are TRBV15 and TRBJ2-1; 12 bases agree with TRBD2. J was trimmed by 12 bases and V by 0 bases; bases with no gene match: 6. Germline-derived CDR1 and CDR2 are LNHNV and YYDKDF (reference sequence). CDR3 length equals 15 residues. The CDR3 sequence is CATSRDPLAGGMQFF. For the CDR3, the DNA is TGTGCCACCAGCAGAGATCCGCTAGCGGGGGGGATGCAGTTCTTC.

This chain uses TRBV11-2 with TRBJ1-5, with D hard to call. Trimming took 1 base from V and 6 from J, leaving 7 bases between them. The CDR3 length is 13 residues. The germline gives CDR1 SGHAT, CDR2 FQNNGV. In DNA form, the CDR3 reads TGTGCCAGCAGCTTAGTATTGGGTCAGCCCCAGCATTTT. Protein sequence: CASSLVLGQPQHF.

The table lists this clone with a few counts. This chain joins TRBV4-1 and TRBJ1-5; tentative D call: TRBD1 (6 bases). This CDR3 comprises 14 residues. V was trimmed by 2 bases and J by 7 bases, leaving 12 bases between them. From germline, CDR1 is MGHRA and CDR2 YSYEKL. The CDR3 sequence: CASSQRQQGQPQHF. The CDR3, as DNA: TGCGCCAGCAGCCAACGACAACAGGGCCAGCCCCAGCATTTT.

The rearrangement uses TRBV19 and TRBJ2-2, with D uncertain. CDR3 length: 12 residues. Trimming shortened V by 5 bases and J by 7 bases, and 8 bases separated the two germline ends. Germline V gene data show CDR1 as LNHDA and CDR2 as SQIVND (reference sequence). This CDR3 reads CASSYTGGELFF. The CDR3 DNA reads as TGTGCCAGTAGTTATACGGGCGGGGAGCTGTTTTTT.

As DNA, the CDR3 is TGTGCCAGCAGCTTCAGGGATCAGCCCCAGCATTTT. Its translation is CASSFRDQPQHF. The chain links TRBV7-9 to TRBJ1-5; perhaps TRBD1 as D (5 bases). Germline V CDR1 and CDR2: SEHNR, FQNEAQ (reference sequence). The CDR3 loop spans 12 amino acids. V shed 3 bases and J shed 5 bases, with 5 bases lying between them.

The chain joins TRBV6-4 to TRBJ1-2; D not certain. Germline V CDR1 and CDR2: MRHNA, SNTAGT. The CDR3 contains 12 residues. Between the trimmed V and J ends, which lost 2 bases and 8 bases, there was a span of 9 bases. The CDR3 DNA follows: TGTGCCAGCAGTGACGAGGGAACGGGCTACACCTTC. This translates into CASSDEGTGYTF.

The gene calls are TRBV11-2 and TRBJ1-4; the match to TRBD1 covers 9 bases. The trim removed 3 bases at V and 4 bases at J, leaving 0 bases unmatched. This CDR3 is built from 14 residues. From germline, CDR1 is SGHAT and CDR2 FQNNGV. CDR3 coding DNA: TGTGCCAGCAGCTTGACAGGGGGTAATGAAAAACTGTTTTTT. It yields the protein CASSLTGGNEKLFF. Based on the CDR3 plus reference TRBV11-2 and TRBJ1-4, the full variable domain is EAGVAQSPRYKIIEKRQSVAFWCNPISGHATLYWYQQILGQGPKLLIQFQNNGVVDDSQLPKDRFSAERLKGVDSTLKIQPAKLEDSAVYLCASSLTGGNEKLFFGSGTQLSVL.

V and J are TRBV5-1 and TRBJ1-2; TRBD1 is a possible D gene (5 bases). Trimming removed 2 bases at V and 6 bases at J, with 17 bases between. Germline V gene sequence: CDR1 SGHRS, CDR2 YFSETQ. The CDR3 loop spans 15 amino acids. The CDR3 is CASSFGVGGLDGYTF. The CDR3 DNA follows: TGCGCCAGCAGCTTTGGAGTTGGGGGTTTGGATGGCTACACCTTC.

This chain uses TRBV5-8 with TRBJ1-1; D is ambiguous. Per the germline V gene, CDR1 is SGHTS and CDR2 is YDEGEE. The CDR3 runs 13 residues. Trimming left V 2 bases short and J 4 bases short, with 9 bases between. The chain's CDR3 is CASSLNWGTEAFF. CDR3 coding DNA: TGTGCCAGCAGCTTAAACTGGGGCACTGAAGCTTTCTTT.

The chain recombines TRBV5-4 with TRBJ1-6; 7 bases match TRBD1. V gave up 7 bases and J gave up 8 bases; unmatched junction bases: 9. This CDR3 is built from 14 residues. CDR1 and CDR2 (germline): SGHNT, YYREEE (reference sequence). The CDR3 region has the DNA TGTGCCAGCGCTGACCGGGACAGCTATTCACCCCTCCACTTT. Amino acid sequence: CASADRDSYSPLHF.

The chain recombines TRBV7-9 with TRBJ2-7; TRBD2 is a possible D gene (5 bases). Germline loops: CDR1 SEHNR, CDR2 FQNEAQ (reference sequence). CDR3 length: 15 amino acids. V lost 4 bases to trimming and J lost 3 bases, with 16 bases between them. The CDR3: CASSSDGSGGYEQYV. The CDR3 DNA reads TGTGCCAGCAGCTCCGATGGGAGTGGAGGCTACGAGCAGTACGTC.

The chain links TRBV6-5 to TRBJ2-3; D uncertain. The germline V and J ends were trimmed by 2 bases and 3 bases, with 9 bases remaining between them. The CDR3 spans 14 residues. CDR1 is MNHEY and CDR2 is SVGAGI in the germline V gene. CDR3 sequence: CASSYLGYTDTQYF. For the CDR3, the DNA is TGTGCCAGCAGTTACCTGGGGTATACAGATACGCAGTATTTT.

The chain joins TRBV7-8 to TRBJ2-5; 9 nucleotides line up with TRBD1. The germline gives CDR1 SGHVS, CDR2 FQNEAQ. The ends lost 1 base at V and 3 bases at J; junction bases unmatched: 0. The CDR3 consists of 14 residues. The CDR3 DNA sequence: TGTGCCAGCAGCTTAGGGACAGGGGAAGAGACCCAGTACTTC. Protein product: CASSLGTGEETQYF. The complete variable domain, with remaining parts taken from reference TRBV7-8 and TRBJ2-5, reads GAGVSQSPRYKVAKRGQDVALRCDPISGHVSLFWYQQALGQGPEFLTYFQNEAQLDKSGLPSDRFFAERPEGSVSTLKIQRTQQEDSAVYLCASSLGTGEETQYFGPGTRLLVL.

This clone occurred a few times. This rearrangement joins TRBV4-1 to TRBJ2-2, with D possibly TRBD1 on 6 matching bases. V was clipped by 0 bases and J by 3 bases, with 14 bases between them. CDR3 length: 17 amino acids. Germline CDR1 MGHRA, CDR2 YSYEKL. The CDR3 sequence is CASSQDWGRRHTGELFF. The CDR3 DNA follows: TGCGCCAGCAGCCAAGACTGGGGGCGGAGACACACCGGGGAGCTGTTTTTT.

The rearrangement joins TRBV5-6 to TRBJ1-1; the match to TRBD1 covers 8 bases. The CDR3 is made up of 16 amino acids. Losses at the gene ends were 4 bases for V and 2 bases for J; bases not matched to a gene: 10. The germline gives CDR1 SGHDT, CDR2 YYEEEE. The CDR3: CASSPRGPQRNTEAFF. CDR3 coding DNA: TGTGCCAGCAGCCCCAGGGGGCCCCAACGAAACACTGAAGCTTTCTTT.

This clone was seen once. The rearrangement joins TRBV6-5 to TRBJ2-1; 12 nucleotides line up with TRBD2. CDR3 length: 16 amino acids. Losses at the gene ends were 2 bases for V and 2 bases for J; bases not matched to a gene: 1. Germline CDR1 and CDR2: MNHEY and SVGAGI. The CDR3 sequence: CASSYTSGGTYNEQFF. CDR3 bases: TGTGCCAGCAGTTACACTAGCGGGGGGACCTACAATGAGCAGTTCTTC.

This chain uses TRBV19 with TRBJ1-2, with 8 bases fitting TRBD1. This CDR3 has 13 residues. Germline-derived CDR1 and CDR2 are LNHDA and SQIVND (reference sequence). Trimming at V came to 3 bases and at J to 3 bases, leaving 0 bases not matched to a gene. The CDR3: CASSMTGDYGYTF. The CDR3 DNA reads TGTGCCAGTAGTATGACAGGGGACTATGGCTACACCTTC.